One sample yielded the 22 T cell receptor beta chains listed below, sequenced in a study of technical replicates of blood from a few donors. Clones were read by immunoSEQ multiplex PCR, and TCRdb kept only the in-frame ones, dropping some. Among just over 8,000 clones listed, around 90% were seen once. The sample taken for sequencing was PBMCs. The receptors come from a human donor in good health.

This chain uses TRBV5-5 with TRBJ2-2, with 10 bases matching TRBD1. The CDR3 sequence is 15 residues long. After removal of 5 bases from V and 5 bases from J, the junction contained 6 bases not matched to a gene. Per the germline V gene, CDR1 is SGHKS and CDR2 is YYEKEE (reference sequence). The CDR3 loop reads CASSLDRGLTGELFF. The CDR3 DNA reads as TGTGCCAGCAGTCTCGACAGGGGGCTGACCGGGGAGCTGTTTTTT. The full variable domain, its missing parts supplied by reference TRBV5-5 and TRBJ2-2, is DAGVTQSPTHLIKTRGQQVTLRCSPISGHKSVSWYQQVLGQGPQFIFQYYEKEERGRGNFPDRFSARQFPNYSSELNVNALLLGDSALYLCASSLDRGLTGELFFGEGSRLTVL.

This clone was found once. This chain links TRBV2 with TRBJ2-1; D is uncertain. Germline V gene data show CDR1 as SNHLY and CDR2 as FYNNEI. CDR3 length: 11 amino acids. V shed 4 bases and J shed 5 bases, with 3 bases lying between them. CDR3 nucleotide sequence: TGTGCCAGCAGTGCCGACAATGAGCAGTTCTTC. It is translated as CASSADNEQFF.

This chain connects TRBV6-6 to TRBJ1-2, with D uncertain. V dropped 2 bases and J dropped 4 bases, with 14 bases sitting between them. Germline loops: CDR1 MNHNY, CDR2 SVGAGI (reference sequence). The CDR3 runs to 15 residues. The CDR3 DNA reads TGTGCCAGCAGTTACCCAGGAATGCAGTCCTATGGCTACACCTTC. It yields the protein CASSYPGMQSYGYTF.

This clone was observed a handful of times. V and J are TRBV6-5 and TRBJ2-7, with 11 nucleotides matching TRBD1. The trim removed 4 bases at V and 3 bases at J, leaving 2 bases unmatched. CDR3 length: 14 residues. Germline-derived CDR1 and CDR2 are MNHEY and SVGAGI. Here the CDR3 reads CASSWGQGGYEQYF. The CDR3 bases are TGTGCCAGCAGTTGGGGACAGGGGGGCTACGAGCAGTACTTC.

This rearrangement joins TRBV6-1 to TRBJ2-3; TRBD2 is a possible D gene (7 bases). Trimming took off 6 bases at V and 2 bases at J, with 12 bases between the two ends. Germline loops: CDR1 MNHNS, CDR2 SASEGT. The CDR3 contains 14 residues. The CDR3 sequence: CASRGGGPTDTQYF. CDR3 bases: TGTGCCAGCAGAGGGGGGGGGCCCACAGATACGCAGTATTTT.

The chain carries TRBV5-1 and TRBJ2-5; a weak D match, TRBD2 (6 bases). Germline assignment: CDR1 SGHRS and CDR2 YFSETQ. CDR3 length equals 15 residues. V was trimmed by 0 bases and J by 5 bases, leaving 14 bases between them. The DNA for the CDR3 is TGCGCCAGCAGCTTGGGACCGGGGGTGGAGGAGACCCAGTACTTC. Translated: CASSLGPGVEETQYF.

The chain couples TRBV28 to TRBJ2-3; D remains unclear. The CDR3 runs 14 residues. V lost 6 bases and J 1 base, leaving 11 bases between the germline ends. Germline CDR1 reads MDHEN; CDR2 reads SYDVKM. This CDR3 reads CASSPSGGTDTQYF. CDR3 nucleotide sequence: TGTGCCAGCAGCCCCTCCGGAGGCACAGATACGCAGTATTTT.

This clone turned up a few times. The genes are TRBV2 and TRBJ2-7; 9 bases are a match to TRBD2. The junction had 8 bases not matched to a gene; V was cut back by 3 bases and J by 2 bases. Germline assignment: CDR1 SNHLY and CDR2 FYNNEI. The CDR3 extends over 16 amino acids. The CDR3 bases are TGTGCCAGCAGTGATTGGCCGCGGGAGGGTACCTACGAGCAGTACTTC. This sequence encodes CASSDWPREGTYEQYF.

The chain joins TRBV19 to TRBJ1-5; TRBD1 is a possible D gene (6 bases). Germline-derived CDR1 and CDR2 are LNHDA and SQIVND (reference sequence). V was shortened by 1 base and J by 4 bases, with 11 bases between the two germline ends. The CDR3 consists of 15 residues. CDR3 DNA: TGTGCCAGTAGTATAGGTGGGGGCCTTAATCAGCCCCAGCATTTT. Amino acid sequence: CASSIGGGLNQPQHF.

The rearrangement links TRBV4-1 to TRBJ2-2; TRBD2 might be the D (6 bases). Trimming took off 3 bases at V and 8 bases at J, with 13 bases between the two ends. The CDR3 loop spans 14 amino acids. Germline V gene data show CDR1 as MGHRA and CDR2 as YSYEKL. The CDR3 DNA is TGCGCCAGCAGCCACCGGGAGCGAACGGGGGAGCTGTTTTTT. Translated, it gives CASSHRERTGELFF.

The J gene is TRBJ2-5, the V gene TRBV2; TRBD2 matches at 8 bases. The CDR3 covers 12 residues. Germline CDR1 SNHLY, CDR2 FYNNEI. V lost 11 bases and J lost 2; bases outside the gene matches: 4. The CDR3 here is CAGGTSQETQYF. The CDR3 DNA reads TGTGCCGGGGGGACTAGTCAAGAGACCCAGTACTTC. Variable domain in full (rest from reference TRBV2 and TRBJ2-5): EPEVTQTPSHQVTQMGQEVILRCVPISNHLYFYWYRQILGQKVEFLVSFYNNEISEKSEIFDDQFSVERPDGSNFTLKIRSTKLEDSAMYFCAGGTSQETQYFGPGTRLLVL.

The chain has TRBV11-2 and TRBJ1-4, with a weak D call TRBD1 (5 bases). The CDR3 consists of 16 residues. The V gene's germline CDR1 is SGHAT and CDR2 FQNNGV. The ends were cut back, 1 base at V and 5 bases at J, with 14 bases in the middle. The CDR3 DNA sequence: TGTGCCAGCAGCTTAGGATTGGGCAGGGAAAATGAAAAACTGTTTTTT. Its translation is CASSLGLGRENEKLFF.

The V gene is TRBV4-1, the J gene TRBJ1-1; 8 bases align to TRBD1. After removal of 5 bases from V and 0 bases from J, the junction contained 5 bases not matched to a gene. From germline, CDR1 is MGHRA and CDR2 YSYEKL. The CDR3 spans 15 residues. In DNA form, the CDR3 reads TGCGCCAGCAGCGAAGGGACAGGTTTGAACACTGAAGCTTTCTTT. Amino acid sequence: CASSEGTGLNTEAFF.

This sequence joins TRBV6-6 and TRBJ2-2; maybe TRBD1 (6 bases). Trimming left V 6 bases short and J 1 base short, with 9 bases between. The length of the CDR3 is 14 residues. Looked up from germline, CDR1 is MNHNY and CDR2 is SVGAGI (reference sequence). The CDR3 DNA is TGTGCCAGCAGACCGGGACAGAACACCGGGGAGCTGTTTTTT. Protein sequence: CASRPGQNTGELFF.

This chain joins TRBV2 and TRBJ2-2; 8 bases are shared with TRBD1. The germline V gene encodes CDR1 SNHLY and CDR2 FYNNEI. V shed 8 bases and J 0 bases; nucleotides not matched to a gene: 8. This CDR3 comprises 16 residues. CDR3 amino acids: CASLRTGNANTGELFF. DNA for the CDR3: TGTGCCAGCCTACGGACAGGGAATGCGAACACCGGGGAGCTGTTTTTT. The whole variable domain, filled in from reference TRBV2 and TRBJ2-2, reads EPEVTQTPSHQVTQMGQEVILRCVPISNHLYFYWYRQILGQKVEFLVSFYNNEISEKSEIFDDQFSVERPDGSNFTLKIRSTKLEDSAMYFCASLRTGNANTGELFFGEGSRLTVL.

This chain joins TRBV7-7 and TRBJ2-1; the match to TRBD1 covers 8 bases. CDR1 is SSHAT, CDR2 FNYEAQ, per germline (reference sequence). The CDR3 consists of 13 residues. J gave up 12 bases and V 2 bases, and 6 bases lay outside the gene matches. The CDR3 reads CASSLTGGGAQFF. In DNA, the CDR3 is TGTGCCAGCAGCTTAACAGGGGGTGGTGCGCAGTTCTTC.

V and J are TRBV7-2 and TRBJ2-5; 12 bases are shared with TRBD1. V shed 1 base, J shed 9 bases, and the junction held 6 bases outside the gene matches. Germline V gene data show CDR1 as SGHTA and CDR2 as FQGNSA. This CDR3 spans 15 amino acids. CDR3 residues: CASSLVGTGGDPQYF. DNA for the CDR3: TGTGCCAGCAGCTTAGTCGGGACAGGGGGCGATCCCCAGTACTTC.

This clone was counted between two and nine times. For the CDR3, the DNA is TGTGCCAGCAGCCTTTCCTGGACAGTGAACACTGAAGCTTTCTTT. Amino acids: CASSLSWTVNTEAFF. The genes are TRBV5-6 and TRBJ1-1; possibly TRBD1 for D (6 bases). Trimming removed 4 bases at V and 0 bases at J, with 13 bases between. Looked up from germline, CDR1 is SGHDT and CDR2 is YYEEEE. This CDR3 spans 15 amino acids.

The chain combines TRBV14 with TRBJ2-3; D might be TRBD1 (6 bases). Germline V lookup: CDR1 SGHDN, CDR2 FVKESK. The CDR3 is 14 amino acids. V was trimmed by 4 bases and J by 0 bases, leaving 8 bases between them. Here the CDR3 reads CASSPGQSTDTQYF. The CDR3 DNA sequence: TGTGCCAGCAGCCCGGGACAAAGCACAGATACGCAGTATTTT.

The rearrangement joins TRBV2 to TRBJ1-5, with 7 bases that match TRBD1. Trimming took 5 bases from V and 7 from J; bases not matched to a gene: 11. Germline lookup yields CDR1 SNHLY and CDR2 FYNNEI. This CDR3 has 15 residues. CDR3 coding DNA: TGTGCCAGCAGTAAAGACAGGGACATAGGACAGCCCCAGCATTTT. Its protein product is CASSKDRDIGQPQHF.

The chain links TRBV27 to TRBJ2-7; maybe TRBD1 (5 bases). The CDR3 sequence is 13 residues long. Trimming stripped 2 bases from V and 0 bases from J, with 5 bases between. The germline CDR1 and CDR2 sequences are MNHEY and SMNVEV (reference sequence). The CDR3 reads CASSLTGSYEQYF. For the CDR3, the DNA is TGTGCCAGCAGTTTAACAGGCTCCTACGAGCAGTACTTC.

The chain carries TRBV7-2 and TRBJ2-3; D uncertain. The CDR3 sequence is 12 residues long. The V and J ends lost 5 bases and 8 bases respectively, with 11 bases between them. Germline loops: CDR1 SGHTA, CDR2 FQGNSA. Here the CDR3 reads CASSVPGFTQYF. In DNA, the CDR3 is TGTGCCAGCAGCGTACCCGGGTTTACGCAGTATTTT.